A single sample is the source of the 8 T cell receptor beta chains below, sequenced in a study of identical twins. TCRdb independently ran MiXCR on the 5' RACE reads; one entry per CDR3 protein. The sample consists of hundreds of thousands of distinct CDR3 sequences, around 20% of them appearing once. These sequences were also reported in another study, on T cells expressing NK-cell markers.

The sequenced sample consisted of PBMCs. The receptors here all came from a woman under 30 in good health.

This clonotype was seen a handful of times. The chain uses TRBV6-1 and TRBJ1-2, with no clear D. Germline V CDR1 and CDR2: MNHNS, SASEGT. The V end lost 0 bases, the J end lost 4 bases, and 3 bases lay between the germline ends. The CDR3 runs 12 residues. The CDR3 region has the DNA TGTGCCAGCAGTGAAGCACGCTATGGCTACACCTTC. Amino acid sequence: CASSEARYGYTF.

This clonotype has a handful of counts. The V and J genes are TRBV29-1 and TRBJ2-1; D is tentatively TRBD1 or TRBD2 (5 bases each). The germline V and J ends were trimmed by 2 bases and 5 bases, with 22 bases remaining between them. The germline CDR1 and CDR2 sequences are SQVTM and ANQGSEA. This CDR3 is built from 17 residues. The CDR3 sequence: CSVERSAGTQQNNEQFF. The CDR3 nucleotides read TGCAGCGTTGAACGCTCGGCCGGGACCCAACAAAACAATGAGCAGTTCTTC.

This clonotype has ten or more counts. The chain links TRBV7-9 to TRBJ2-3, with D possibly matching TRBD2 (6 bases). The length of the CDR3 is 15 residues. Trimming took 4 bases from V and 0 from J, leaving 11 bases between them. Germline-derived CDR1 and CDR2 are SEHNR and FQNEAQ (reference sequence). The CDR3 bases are TGTGCCAGCAGCTCTCTCGGGGGTAGCACAGATACGCAGTATTTT. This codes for CASSSLGGSTDTQYF.

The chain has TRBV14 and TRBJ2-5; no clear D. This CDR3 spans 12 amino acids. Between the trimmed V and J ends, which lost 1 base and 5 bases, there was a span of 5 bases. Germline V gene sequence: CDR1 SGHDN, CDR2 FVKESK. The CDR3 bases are TGTGCCAGCAGCCAAGGATCGGAGACCCAGTACTTC. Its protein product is CASSQGSETQYF.

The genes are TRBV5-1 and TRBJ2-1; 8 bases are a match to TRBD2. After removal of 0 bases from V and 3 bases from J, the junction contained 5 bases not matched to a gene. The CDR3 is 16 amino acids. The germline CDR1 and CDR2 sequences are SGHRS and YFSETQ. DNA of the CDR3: TGCGCCAGCAGCTTGGATCCAGCGGGGGACTACAATGAGCAGTTCTTC. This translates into CASSLDPAGDYNEQFF.

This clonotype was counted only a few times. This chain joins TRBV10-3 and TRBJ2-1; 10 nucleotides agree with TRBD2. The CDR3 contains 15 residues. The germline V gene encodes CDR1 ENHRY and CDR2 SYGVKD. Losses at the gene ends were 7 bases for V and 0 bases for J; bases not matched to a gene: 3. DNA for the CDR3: TGTGCCATCACCCGACTAGCGGGCTCCTACAATGAGCAGTTCTTC. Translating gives CAITRLAGSYNEQFF.

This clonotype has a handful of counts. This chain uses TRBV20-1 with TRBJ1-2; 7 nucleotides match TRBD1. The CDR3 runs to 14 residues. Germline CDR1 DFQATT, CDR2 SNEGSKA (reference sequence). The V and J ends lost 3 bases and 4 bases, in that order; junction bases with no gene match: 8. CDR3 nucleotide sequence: TGCAGTGCTAGTGAAGGCTCAGGGGGCTATGGCTACACCTTC. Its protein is CSASEGSGGYGYTF.

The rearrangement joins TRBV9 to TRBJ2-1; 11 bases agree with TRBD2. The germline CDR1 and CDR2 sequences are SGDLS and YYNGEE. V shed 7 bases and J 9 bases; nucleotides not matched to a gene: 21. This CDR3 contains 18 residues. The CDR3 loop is CASQRRLAGGYRVCEQFF. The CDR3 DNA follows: TGTGCCAGCCAGCGTCGGCTAGCGGGAGGATATAGAGTCTGTGAGCAGTTCTTC.